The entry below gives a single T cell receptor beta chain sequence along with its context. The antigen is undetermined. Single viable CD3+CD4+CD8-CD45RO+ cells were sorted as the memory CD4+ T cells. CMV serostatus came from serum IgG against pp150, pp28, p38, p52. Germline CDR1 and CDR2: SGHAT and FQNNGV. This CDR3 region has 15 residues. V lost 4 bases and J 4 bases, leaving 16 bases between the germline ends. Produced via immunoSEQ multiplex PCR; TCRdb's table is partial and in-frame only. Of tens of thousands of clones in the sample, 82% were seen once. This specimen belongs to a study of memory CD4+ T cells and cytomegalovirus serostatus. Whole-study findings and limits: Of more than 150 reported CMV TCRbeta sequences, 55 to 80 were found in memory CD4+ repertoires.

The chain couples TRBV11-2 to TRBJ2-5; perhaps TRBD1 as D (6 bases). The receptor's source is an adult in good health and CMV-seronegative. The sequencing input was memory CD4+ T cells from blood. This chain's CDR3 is CASSSQTGLVETQYF. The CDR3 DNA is TGTGCCAGCAGCTCCCAGACAGGCTTGGTAGAGACCCAGTACTTC. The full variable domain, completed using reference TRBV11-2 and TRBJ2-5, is EAGVAQSPRYKIIEKRQSVAFWCNPISGHATLYWYQQILGQGPKLLIQFQNNGVVDDSQLPKDRFSAERLKGVDSTLKIQPAKLEDSAVYLCASSSQTGLVETQYFGPGTRLLVL.